Described below is a single TCR beta chain sequence and its context. Its antigen is unidentified. Measured with immunoSEQ multiplex PCR; TCRdb has only the in-frame clones, and not every one. The table includes about 100,000 clones, approximately 90% detected once. The germline V gene has CDR1 MNHEY and CDR2 SMNVEV (reference sequence). V lost 3 bases to trimming and J lost 1 base, with 9 bases between them. CDR3 length equals 14 residues. The sample comes from a study of T cell responses to AZD1222 COVID-19 vaccine. General study findings and limits: Vaccine-associated CD4 TCRs ranged over spike, dominating at 160-218 and 743-854.

This chain connects TRBV27 to TRBJ1-2; D call uncertain. The material was peripheral blood, obtained on day 0 of AZD1222 vaccination. This clonotype was sampled from an adult in good health. In DNA, the CDR3 is TGTGCCAGCAGTTTGACTTACAGTAACTATGGCTACACCTTC. It encodes CASSLTYSNYGYTF.